A selection of T cell receptor beta chains follows, all from one sample in a study of shared clonotypes between healthy human individuals. Sequencing was performed with immunoSEQ multiplex PCR; in TCRdb, only in-frame clones are kept and a portion is missing. The sample has approximately 600,000 clones, roughly 95% seen once. The sample consisted of naive CD8+ T cells sorted from blood. These receptors were obtained from a woman aged 30 to 39 in good health. CDR3s include the opening cysteine and the closing phenylalanine or tryptophan. The D gene is left open where the match is weak. Some rows mark clone size as missing; the rest say once, few, many or name a class of expanded clone.

v_call: TRBV27
d_call: -
j_call: TRBJ1-2
clone_size: -
cdr3_aa: CASSLLAQGHPDGYTF
cdr3_nt: TGTGCCAGCAGTTTATTAGCGCAGGGACATCCCGATGGCTACACCTTC

v_call: TRBV18
d_call: -
j_call: TRBJ2-7
clone_size: -
cdr3_aa: CASSPTGSEQYF
cdr3_nt: TGTGCCAGCTCACCCACAGGGTCCGAGCAGTACTTC

v_call: TRBV7-9
d_call: -
j_call: TRBJ1-1
clone_size: -
cdr3_aa: CASSHGTEAFF
cdr3_nt: TGTGCCAGCAGCCACGGGACTGAAGCTTTCTTT

v_call: TRBV5-4
d_call: TRBD2
j_call: TRBJ2-3
clone_size: -
cdr3_aa: CASSLRTSLSDTQYF
cdr3_nt: TGTGCCAGCAGCCTTCGGACTAGTTTGTCAGATACGCAGTATTTT

v_call: TRBV5-4
d_call: TRBD1
j_call: TRBJ2-1
clone_size: once
cdr3_aa: CASSLEGGAAEQFF
cdr3_nt: TGTGCCAGCAGCTTGGAAGGGGGCGCGGCTGAGCAGTTCTTC

v_call: TRBV28
d_call: -
j_call: TRBJ1-1
clone_size: once
cdr3_aa: CASSPRWGWSEAFF
cdr3_nt: TGTGCCAGCAGTCCACGATGGGGCTGGAGTGAAGCTTTCTTT

v_call: TRBV28
d_call: TRBD1
j_call: TRBJ1-1
clone_size: -
cdr3_aa: CASSWDREGTEAFF
cdr3_nt: TGTGCCAGCAGTTGGGACAGAGAGGGCACTGAAGCTTTCTTT

v_call: TRBV2
d_call: TRBD1
j_call: TRBJ2-7
clone_size: -
cdr3_aa: CAIPGDRGPEQYF
cdr3_nt: TGTGCCATACCTGGGGACAGGGGGCCTGAGCAGTACTTC

v_call: TRBV28
d_call: TRBD2
j_call: TRBJ2-7
clone_size: -
cdr3_aa: CASSLLAGPHEQYF
cdr3_nt: TGTGCCAGCAGTTTACTAGCGGGACCCCACGAGCAGTACTTC

v_call: TRBV2
d_call: -
j_call: TRBJ2-2
clone_size: -
cdr3_aa: CASRQDWATGELFF
cdr3_nt: TGTGCCAGCAGGCAGGATTGGGCTACCGGGGAGCTGTTTTTT

v_call: TRBV2
d_call: TRBD2
j_call: TRBJ2-1
clone_size: once
cdr3_aa: CASRDPIAGGPNNEQFF
cdr3_nt: TGTGCCAGCAGAGACCCCATAGCGGGAGGCCCAAACAATGAGCAGTTCTTC

v_call: TRBV9
d_call: -
j_call: TRBJ2-7
clone_size: -
cdr3_aa: CASSAANPTPEQYF
cdr3_nt: TGTGCCAGCAGCGCCGCAAATCCCACCCCCGAGCAGTACTTC

v_call: TRBV28
d_call: -
j_call: TRBJ2-7
clone_size: -
cdr3_aa: CASSFGPSYEQYF
cdr3_nt: TGTGCCAGCAGCTTCGGGCCCTCCTACGAGCAGTACTTC

v_call: TRBV7-8
d_call: -
j_call: TRBJ2-7
clone_size: -
cdr3_aa: CASSLSIELRKYSAEQYF
cdr3_nt: TGTGCCAGCAGCTTAAGCATTGAGCTTCGGAAATATTCCGCCGAGCAGTACTTC

v_call: TRBV30
d_call: -
j_call: TRBJ2-7
clone_size: once
cdr3_aa: CAYNKGREQYF
cdr3_nt: TGTGCCTATAACAAAGGGCGCGAGCAGTACTTC

v_call: TRBV2
d_call: -
j_call: TRBJ2-5
clone_size: -
cdr3_aa: CASKERAQETQYF
cdr3_nt: TGTGCCAGCAAGGAGCGGGCCCAAGAGACCCAGTACTTC

v_call: TRBV29-1
d_call: -
j_call: TRBJ2-7
clone_size: -
cdr3_aa: CSALGSTDYEQYF
cdr3_nt: TGCAGCGCCCTGGGGTCAACTGACTACGAGCAGTACTTC

v_call: TRBV28
d_call: TRBD2
j_call: TRBJ2-2
clone_size: -
cdr3_aa: CASSLGRGNTGELFF
cdr3_nt: TGTGCCAGCAGTTTAGGGAGGGGGAACACCGGGGAGCTGTTTTTT

v_call: TRBV7-8
d_call: TRBD2
j_call: TRBJ2-7
clone_size: -
cdr3_aa: CASSFTVAGDKYEQYF
cdr3_nt: TGTGCCAGCAGCTTTACCGTAGCGGGAGATAAATACGAGCAGTACTTC

v_call: TRBV30
d_call: -
j_call: TRBJ1-4
clone_size: -
cdr3_aa: CAWQSDATNEKLFF
cdr3_nt: TGTGCCTGGCAGTCGGATGCAACTAATGAAAAACTGTTTTTT

v_call: TRBV23-1
d_call: TRBD2
j_call: TRBJ2-7
clone_size: -
cdr3_aa: CASSQELAGGQWYNYEQYF
cdr3_nt: TGCGCCAGCAGTCAAGAACTAGCGGGAGGGCAGTGGTATAACTACGAGCAGTACTTC

v_call: TRBV25-1
d_call: -
j_call: TRBJ1-1
clone_size: -
cdr3_aa: CASSDYSAGETEAFF
cdr3_nt: TGTGCCAGCAGTGACTACTCTGCCGGGGAAACTGAAGCTTTCTTT

v_call: TRBV27
d_call: -
j_call: TRBJ2-1
clone_size: -
cdr3_aa: CASSFVDSGEQFF
cdr3_nt: TGTGCCAGCAGTTTCGTCGACAGTGGGGAGCAGTTCTTC

v_call: TRBV10-1
d_call: TRBD2
j_call: TRBJ2-1
clone_size: -
cdr3_aa: CASSEYDSPRTSTEWHNEQFF
cdr3_nt: TGCGCCAGCAGTGAATACGACAGCCCCCGGACTAGCACCGAGTGGCACAATGAGCAGTTCTTC

v_call: TRBV13
d_call: -
j_call: TRBJ2-7
clone_size: once
cdr3_aa: CASSLSYTEQYF
cdr3_nt: TGTGCCAGCAGCTTATCGTATACCGAGCAGTACTTC

v_call: TRBV6-1
d_call: -
j_call: TRBJ2-7
clone_size: -
cdr3_aa: CASSPGNIPYEQYF
cdr3_nt: TGTGCCAGCAGTCCCGGGAACATCCCCTACGAGCAGTACTTC

v_call: TRBV5-1
d_call: TRBD2
j_call: TRBJ2-2
clone_size: -
cdr3_aa: CASSLGRSGRNGELFF
cdr3_nt: TGCGCCAGCAGCTTGGGCCGGAGCGGGAGAAACGGGGAGCTGTTTTTT

v_call: TRBV6-5
d_call: TRBD1
j_call: TRBJ1-1
clone_size: once
cdr3_aa: CASSRTGNDRKAFF
cdr3_nt: TGTGCCAGCAGCCGGACAGGGAATGATCGTAAGGCTTTCTTT

v_call: TRBV11-2
d_call: TRBD1
j_call: TRBJ1-1
clone_size: -
cdr3_aa: CASSLWDRGFMNTEAFF
cdr3_nt: TGTGCCAGCAGCTTATGGGACAGGGGCTTTATGAACACTGAAGCTTTCTTT

v_call: TRBV2
d_call: TRBD2
j_call: TRBJ2-7
clone_size: -
cdr3_aa: CAKGTSGSSYEQYF
cdr3_nt: TGTGCCAAAGGGACTAGCGGAAGCTCCTACGAGCAGTACTTC